This T cell receptor beta chain was profiled in a study of cytotoxic CD8 clonotypes in ibrutinib-treated CLL. Whole-study context: On average, each sample had roughly 250,000 productive templates and around 100,000 productive rearrangements.

Sequencing used immunoSEQ multiplex PCR; TCRdb keeps in-frame clones, though not all of them. The table lists fewer than 400,000 clones, 67% of them singletons. The CDR3 contains 15 residues. Per germline, CDR1 SGHAT and CDR2 FQNNGV. The V end lost 5 bases, the J end lost 0 bases, and 12 bases lay between the germline ends. The chain joins TRBV11-2 to TRBJ2-3; D may be TRBD1 or TRBD2 (6 bases each). The sequenced sample was PBMCs, obtained after 36 months of ibrutinib treatment. This sequence was found in a human donor with chronic lymphocytic leukemia. The CDR3 DNA reads TGTGCCAGCAGCACTCCCGGGGGCAGCACAGATACGCAGTATTTT. Encoded protein: CASSTPGGSTDTQYF.